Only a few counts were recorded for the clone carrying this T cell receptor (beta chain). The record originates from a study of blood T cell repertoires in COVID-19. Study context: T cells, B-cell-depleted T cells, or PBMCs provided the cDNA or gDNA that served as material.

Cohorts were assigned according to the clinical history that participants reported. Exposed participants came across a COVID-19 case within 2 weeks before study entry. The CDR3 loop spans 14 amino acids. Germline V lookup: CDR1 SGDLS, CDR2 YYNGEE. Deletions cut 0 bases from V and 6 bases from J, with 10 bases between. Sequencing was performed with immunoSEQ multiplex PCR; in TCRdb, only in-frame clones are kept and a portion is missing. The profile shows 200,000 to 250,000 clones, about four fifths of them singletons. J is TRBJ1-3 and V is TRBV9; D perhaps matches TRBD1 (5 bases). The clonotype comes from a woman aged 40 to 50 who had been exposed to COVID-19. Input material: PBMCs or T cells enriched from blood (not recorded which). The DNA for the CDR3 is TGTGCCAGCAGCGTAGGAGGGACTTCAAACACCATATATTTT. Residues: CASSVGGTSNTIYF.